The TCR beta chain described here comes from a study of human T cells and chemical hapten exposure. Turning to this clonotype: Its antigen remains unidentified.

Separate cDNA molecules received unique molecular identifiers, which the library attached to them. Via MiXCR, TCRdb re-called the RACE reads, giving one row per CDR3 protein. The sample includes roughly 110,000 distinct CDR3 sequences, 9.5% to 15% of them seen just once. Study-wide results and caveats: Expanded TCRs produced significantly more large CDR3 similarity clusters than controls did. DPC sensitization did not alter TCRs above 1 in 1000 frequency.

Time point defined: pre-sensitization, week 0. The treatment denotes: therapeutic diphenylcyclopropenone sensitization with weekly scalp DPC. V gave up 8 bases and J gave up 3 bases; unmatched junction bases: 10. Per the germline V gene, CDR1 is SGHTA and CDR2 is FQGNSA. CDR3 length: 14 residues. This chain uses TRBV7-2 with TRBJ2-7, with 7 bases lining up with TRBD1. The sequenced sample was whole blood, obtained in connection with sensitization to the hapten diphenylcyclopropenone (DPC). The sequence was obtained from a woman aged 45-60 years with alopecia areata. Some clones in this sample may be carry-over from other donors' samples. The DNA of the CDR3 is TGTGCCAGCTCGAGGGGGCGGTTGGTCTACGAGCAGTACTTC. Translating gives CASSRGRLVYEQYF.